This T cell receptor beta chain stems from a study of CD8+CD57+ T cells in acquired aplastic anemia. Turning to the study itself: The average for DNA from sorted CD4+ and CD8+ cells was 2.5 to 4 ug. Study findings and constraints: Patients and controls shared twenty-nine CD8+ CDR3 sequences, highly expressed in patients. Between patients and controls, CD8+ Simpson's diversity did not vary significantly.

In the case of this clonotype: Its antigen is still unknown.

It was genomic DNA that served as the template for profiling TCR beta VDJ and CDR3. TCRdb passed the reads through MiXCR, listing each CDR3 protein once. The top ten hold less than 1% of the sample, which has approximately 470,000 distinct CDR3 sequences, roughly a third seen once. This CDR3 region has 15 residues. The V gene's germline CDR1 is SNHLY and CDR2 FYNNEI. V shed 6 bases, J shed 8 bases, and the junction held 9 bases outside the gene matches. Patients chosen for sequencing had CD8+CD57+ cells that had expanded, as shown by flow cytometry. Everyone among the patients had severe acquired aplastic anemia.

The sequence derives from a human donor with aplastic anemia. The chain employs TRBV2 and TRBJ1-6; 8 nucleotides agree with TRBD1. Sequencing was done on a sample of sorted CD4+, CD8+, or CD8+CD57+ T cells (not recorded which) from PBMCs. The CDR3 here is CASREGQGAYSPLHF. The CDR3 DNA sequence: TGTGCCAGCAGGGAGGGGCAGGGGGCGTATTCACCCCTCCACTTT. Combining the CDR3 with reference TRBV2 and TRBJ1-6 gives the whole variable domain EPEVTQTPSHQVTQMGQEVILRCVPISNHLYFYWYRQILGQKVEFLVSFYNNEISEKSEIFDDQFSVERPDGSNFTLKIRSTKLEDSAMYFCASREGQGAYSPLHFGNGTRLTVT.